The following is a T cell receptor (beta chain) sequence with its context. Antigen specificity is unknown. 13 Jbeta primers and 60 Vbeta primers were used for the PCR. Here immunoSEQ multiplex PCR was the method, and the copy in TCRdb shows in-frame clones only, minus some. The sample lists roughly 190,000 clones; about four fifths were seen once. With V trimmed by 10 bases and J by 9 bases, 9 bases remained unmatched. The CDR3 consists of 13 residues. Per the germline V gene, CDR1 is SGHNT and CDR2 is YYREEE (reference sequence). This sample was included in a study of cytomegalovirus exposure and HLA in healthy donors. Study-level results: When presence/absence was analysed, sequencing depth was taken to be roughly uniform across donors. Earlier analysis yielded a pattern in which most TCR beta V segments were productive about 90% or about 30% of the time. Sequences of the TCR beta chain were said to predict the HLA-A and HLA-B alleles of most subjects accurately. Equally common other TCR beta chains were less clonally expanded than HLA-associated ones, a later analysis found.

The chain employs TRBV5-4 and TRBJ2-1; TRBD2 matches at 11 bases. This sequence originates from a man aged 18 to 29 in good health and CMV-seronegative. Sequencing input: PBMCs. The CDR3 region is CAGGLAVLGEQFF. The CDR3 DNA reads as TGTGCCGGGGGACTAGCGGTCCTTGGTGAGCAGTTCTTC.